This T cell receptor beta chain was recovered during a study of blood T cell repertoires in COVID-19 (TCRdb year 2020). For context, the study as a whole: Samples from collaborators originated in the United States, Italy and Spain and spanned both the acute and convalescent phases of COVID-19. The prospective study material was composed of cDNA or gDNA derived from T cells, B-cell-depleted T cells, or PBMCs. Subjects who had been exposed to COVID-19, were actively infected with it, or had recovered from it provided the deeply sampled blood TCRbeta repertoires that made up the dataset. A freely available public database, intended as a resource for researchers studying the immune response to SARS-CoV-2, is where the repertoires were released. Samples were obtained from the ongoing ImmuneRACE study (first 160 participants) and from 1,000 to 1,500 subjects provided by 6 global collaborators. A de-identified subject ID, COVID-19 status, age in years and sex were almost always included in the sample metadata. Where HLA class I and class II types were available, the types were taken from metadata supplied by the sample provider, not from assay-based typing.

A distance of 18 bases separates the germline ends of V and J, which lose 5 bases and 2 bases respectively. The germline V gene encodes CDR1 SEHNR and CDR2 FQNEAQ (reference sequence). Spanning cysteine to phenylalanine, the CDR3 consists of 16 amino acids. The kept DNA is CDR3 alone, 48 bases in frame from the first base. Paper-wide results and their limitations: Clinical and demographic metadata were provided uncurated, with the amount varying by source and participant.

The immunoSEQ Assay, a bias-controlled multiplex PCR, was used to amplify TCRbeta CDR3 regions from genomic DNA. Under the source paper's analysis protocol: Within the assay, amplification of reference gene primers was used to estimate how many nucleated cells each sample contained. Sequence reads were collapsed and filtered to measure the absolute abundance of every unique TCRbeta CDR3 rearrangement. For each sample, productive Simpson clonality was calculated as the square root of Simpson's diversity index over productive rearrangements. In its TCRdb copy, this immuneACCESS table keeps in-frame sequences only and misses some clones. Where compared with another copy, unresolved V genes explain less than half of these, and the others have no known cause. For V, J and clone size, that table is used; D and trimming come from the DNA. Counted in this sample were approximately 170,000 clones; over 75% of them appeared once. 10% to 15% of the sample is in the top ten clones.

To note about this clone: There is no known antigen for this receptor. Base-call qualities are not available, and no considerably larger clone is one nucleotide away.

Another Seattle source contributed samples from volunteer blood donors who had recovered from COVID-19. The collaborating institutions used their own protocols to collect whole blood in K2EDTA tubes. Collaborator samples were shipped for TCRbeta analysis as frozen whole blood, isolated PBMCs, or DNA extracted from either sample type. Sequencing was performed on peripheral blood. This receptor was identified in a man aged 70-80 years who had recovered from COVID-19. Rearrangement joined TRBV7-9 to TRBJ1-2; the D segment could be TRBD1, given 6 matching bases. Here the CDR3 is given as CASSPGQLRGNYGYTF. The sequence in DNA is TGTGCCAGCAGCCCGGGACAACTCAGAGGGAACTATGGCTACACCTTC. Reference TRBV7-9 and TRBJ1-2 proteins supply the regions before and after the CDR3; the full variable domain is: DTGVSQNPRHKITKRGQNVTFRCDPISEHNRLYWYRQTLGQGPEFLTYFQNEAQLEKSRLLSDRFSAERPKGSFSTLEIQRTEQGDSAMYLCASSPGQLRGNYGYTFGSGTRLTVV.